The rows below give T cell receptor beta chains drawn from one sample of a study of blood T cell repertoires in COVID-19. Only in-frame clones appear in the TCRdb table, and some are missing; sequencing was by immunoSEQ multiplex PCR. The table lists 150,000 or so clones, approximately 84% of them singletons. Sequencing used peripheral blood. Receptors originate from an older woman with acute or convalescent COVID-19. Each CDR3 is given with its conserved first and last residue. A D gene is named only where the DNA matches it firmly. A clone size is listed for some rows: how often the clone was seen (once, few, many), or a class if it is expanded.

.	.	TRBV11-2	TRBJ2-1	CASSLGVAGTYNEQFF	TGTGCCAGCAGCTTAGGGGTAGCCGGAACCTACAATGAGCAGTTCTTC
once	TRBD2	TRBV6-2/TRBV6-3	TRBJ2-3	CASSSGLAGGADTQYF	TGTGCCAGCAGCTCCGGACTAGCGGGAGGAGCGGATACGCAGTATTTT
.	TRBD2	TRBV28	TRBJ2-3	CASLAGTDTQYF	TGTGCCAGTCTAGCGGGCACAGATACGCAGTATTTT
few	TRBD1	TRBV9	TRBJ1-2	CASSVRDRDDWGYTF	TGTGCCAGCAGCGTAAGGGACAGGGACGACTGGGGCTACACCTTC
.	TRBD1	TRBV18	TRBJ2-5	CASSPQGAGTQYF	TGTGCCAGCTCACCACAGGGGGCCGGGACCCAGTACTTC
.	TRBD2	TRBV15	TRBJ2-5	CATSGMTSGRETQYF	TGTGCCACCAGCGGTATGACTAGCGGGAGAGAGACCCAGTACTTC
few	.	TRBV5-1	TRBJ1-2	CASSLALGQGIRGYTF	TGCGCCAGCAGCTTGGCCTTGGGCCAGGGAATAAGAGGCTACACCTTC
.	TRBD1	TRBV30	TRBJ1-6	CAWSVLGQGNSPLHF	TGTGCCTGGAGTGTGTTGGGACAGGGGAATTCACCCCTCCACTTT
.	.	TRBV12-2	TRBJ2-3	CASRLAPRQTSTDTQYF	TGTGCAAGTCGCTTAGCGCCGCGGCAGACTAGCACAGATACGCAGTATTTT
.	.	TRBV5-1	TRBJ2-3	CASSLTSYVYDTDTQYF	TGCGCCAGCAGCCTGACTAGTTACGTATACGACACAGATACGCAGTATTTT
.	TRBD2	TRBV5-1	TRBJ2-7	CASSRVGTSGPRGANEQYF	TGCGCCAGCAGCAGGGTTGGGACTAGCGGGCCCCGCGGGGCGAACGAGCAGTACTTC
.	TRBD1	TRBV5-1	TRBJ2-2	CASSGTGVTGELFF	TGCGCCAGCAGCGGTACAGGGGTCACCGGGGAGCTGTTTTTT
.	TRBD1	TRBV6-5	TRBJ1-1	CASTQDRDTEAFF	TGTGCCAGCACTCAAGACAGGGACACTGAAGCTTTCTTT
.	.	TRBV5-1	TRBJ1-5	CASSLAGNSNQPQHF	TGCGCCAGCAGCTTGGCCGGGAATAGCAATCAGCCCCAGCATTTT
.	.	TRBV11-3	TRBJ2-7	CASSPEDSYEQYF	TGTGCCAGCAGTCCCGAGGACTCCTACGAGCAGTACTTC
.	TRBD1	TRBV4-3	TRBJ1-4	CASSREPGQANEKLFF	TGCGCCAGCAGCCGTGAGCCGGGACAGGCTAATGAAAAACTGTTTTTT
.	.	TRBV2	TRBJ1-1	CASKTGDTEAFF	TGTGCCAGTAAAACCGGGGACACTGAAGCTTTCTTT
.	TRBD1	TRBV30	TRBJ1-1	CAWRDRARDTEAFF	TGTGCCTGGAGGGACAGGGCCCGGGACACTGAAGCTTTCTTT
once	.	TRBV21-1	TRBJ2-5	CASSMGGALAGFFIIETQYF	TGTGCCAGCAGCATGGGAGGGGCCTTAGCGGGATTTTTTATTATAGAGACCCAGTACTTC
.	TRBD1	TRBV19	TRBJ2-3	CASHSRQGAGDTQYF	TGTGCCAGTCACAGCCGTCAGGGGGCAGGTGATACGCAGTATTTT
.	TRBD2	TRBV29-1	TRBJ2-3	CSVEGLAGGVTQYF	TGCAGCGTTGAAGGTTTAGCGGGAGGGGTTACGCAGTATTTT
once	.	TRBV11-3	TRBJ2-1	CASSPRLVADYNEQFF	TGTGCCAGCAGCCCGCGTTTAGTAGCGGATTACAATGAGCAGTTCTTC
few	.	TRBV19	TRBJ1-1	CASSIFGTGNTEAFF	TGTGCCAGTAGTATCTTTGGCACAGGGAACACTGAAGCTTTCTTT
.	TRBD1	TRBV7-3	TRBJ1-2	CASSPQGTYGYTF	TGTGCCAGCAGCCCACAGGGGACCTATGGCTACACCTTC
.	TRBD1	TRBV7-9	TRBJ1-2	CASSHGQGGYTF	TGTGCCAGCAGTCACGGACAGGGCGGCTACACCTTC
.	TRBD1	TRBV18	TRBJ1-3	CASSPPVRGLHGNTIYF	TGTGCCAGCTCACCACCTGTAAGGGGGCTGCATGGAAACACCATATATTTT
.	.	TRBV6-1	TRBJ1-5	CASSELPGTLNQPQHF	TGTGCCAGCAGTGAGCTCCCCGGGACACTCAATCAGCCCCAGCATTTT